This TCR beta chain originates from a study of T cells in Graves' hyperthyroidism and ophthalmopathy. In the study overall: At initial diagnosis, before any treatment had begun, peripheral blood was obtained.

Germline assignment: CDR1 DFQATT and CDR2 SNEGSKA (reference sequence). J gave up 9 bases and V 0 bases, and 5 bases lay outside the gene matches. This CDR3 is built from 13 residues. The investigators amplified TCR beta CDR3 regions from RNA transcripts. The HTBI primer set served for first-round RT-PCR of the TCR CDR3. TCRdb redid the calling of the multiplex PCR reads with MiXCR, one entry per CDR3 protein. The table records 300,000 to 400,000 distinct CDR3 sequences, around a sixth of them present only once. This clonotype was detected ten times or more. Diagnosing involved the use of clinical symptoms, serum thyroxine and TRAb, thyroid ultrasound and orbital computed tomography. PBMCs were collected from a roughly 10 ml volume of fresh peripheral blood.

The chain joins TRBV20-1 to TRBJ2-1; TRBD1 matches 7 bases. Sequenced: blood. This sequence was found in a man younger than 30 with Graves' ophthalmopathy. The CDR3 here is CSARERGLAEQFF. CDR3 coding DNA: TGCAGTGCTAGAGAGAGGGGGCTGGCTGAGCAGTTCTTC.